This TCR beta chain was sequenced in a study of spatial heterogeneity in lung cancer. At the level of the study: Detection consistently captured more beta-chain sequences than alpha-chain sequences. The study's findings and limits: Resection saw ubiquitous expanded tumor TCRs appear in blood more than follow-up did.

Time point denoted: sample taken at primary tumor resection. Sequencing of whole RNA from tumor, nontumor lung or frozen PBMC involved no sorting. The donors, 60 to 80 patients with untreated early-stage non-small cell lung cancer, provided the samples. On each TCR cDNA molecule, a unique molecular identifier was present. TCRdb recomputed calls from the 5' RACE reads with MiXCR, one row per CDR3 protein. This sample carries approximately 21,000 distinct CDR3 sequences, 3% to 3.5% of them seen once, and the ten largest clones take under 30%. This clonotype was observed at least ten times. Antigen specificity is unknown. V was clipped by 2 bases and J by 5 bases, with 12 bases between them. Germline V CDR1 and CDR2: KGHSH, LQKENI. This CDR3 is built from 14 residues.

The sample consisted of PBMCs, taken at surgery. The TCR sequence derives from a female donor with early-stage non-small cell lung cancer. V and J are TRBV18 and TRBJ1-1; maybe TRBD1 (5 bases). CDR3: CASSPEIRGTEAFF. The CDR3 DNA follows: TGTGCCAGCTCACCAGAGATCCGGGGGACTGAAGCTTTCTTT.